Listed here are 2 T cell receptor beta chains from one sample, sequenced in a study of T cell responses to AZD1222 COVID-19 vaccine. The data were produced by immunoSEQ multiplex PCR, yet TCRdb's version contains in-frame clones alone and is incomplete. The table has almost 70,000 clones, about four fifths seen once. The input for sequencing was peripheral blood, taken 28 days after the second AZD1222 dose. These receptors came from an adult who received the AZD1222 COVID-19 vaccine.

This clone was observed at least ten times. The CDR3 here is CASSLAAGSGLSGNTIYF. CDR3 DNA sequence: TGTGCCAGCAGCTTGGCCGCGGGGTCAGGCTTGTCTGGAAACACCATATATTTT. The chain has TRBV5-4 and TRBJ1-3; D ambiguous. CDR1 and CDR2 (germline): SGHNT, YYREEE (reference sequence). V was cut by 0 bases and J by 1 base, with 17 bases left in between. The CDR3 is 18 residues long.

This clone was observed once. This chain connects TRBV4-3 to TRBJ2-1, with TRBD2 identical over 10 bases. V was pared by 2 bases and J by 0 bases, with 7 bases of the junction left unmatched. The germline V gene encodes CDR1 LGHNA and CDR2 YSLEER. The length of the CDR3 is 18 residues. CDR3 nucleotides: TGCGCCAGCAGCCAATACCGAGCGGGGGGGACCTCCTACAATGAGCAGTTCTTC. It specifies CASSQYRAGGTSYNEQFF.